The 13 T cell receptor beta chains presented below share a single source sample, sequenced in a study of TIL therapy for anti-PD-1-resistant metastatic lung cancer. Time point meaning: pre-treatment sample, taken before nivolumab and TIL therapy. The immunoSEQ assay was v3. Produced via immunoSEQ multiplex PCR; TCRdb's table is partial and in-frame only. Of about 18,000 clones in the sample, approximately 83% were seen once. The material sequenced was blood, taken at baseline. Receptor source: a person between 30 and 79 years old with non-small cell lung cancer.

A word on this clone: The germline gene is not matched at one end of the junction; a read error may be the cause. The CDR3 DNA is TGTGCTAGCAGCTTCGCCAGGAACACCGGGGAGCTGTTTTTT. Translation gives CASSFARNTGELFF. J is TRBJ2-2 and V is TRBV7-7; D is undetermined. Per the germline V gene, CDR1 is SSHAT and CDR2 is FNYEAQ (reference sequence). CDR3 length: 14 residues.

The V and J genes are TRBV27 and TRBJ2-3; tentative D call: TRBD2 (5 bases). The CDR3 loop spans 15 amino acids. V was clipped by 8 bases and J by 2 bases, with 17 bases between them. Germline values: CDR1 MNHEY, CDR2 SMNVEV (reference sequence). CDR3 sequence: CASREGGYFTDTQYF. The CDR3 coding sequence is TGTGCCAGCCGAGAGGGCGGATACTTCACAGATACGCAGTATTTT.

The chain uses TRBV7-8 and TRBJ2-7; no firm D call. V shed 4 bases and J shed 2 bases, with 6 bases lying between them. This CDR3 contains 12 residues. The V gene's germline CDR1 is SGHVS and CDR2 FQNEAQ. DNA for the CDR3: TGTGCCAGCAGCTCCCCCCCCTACGAGCAGTACTTC. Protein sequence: CASSSPPYEQYF.

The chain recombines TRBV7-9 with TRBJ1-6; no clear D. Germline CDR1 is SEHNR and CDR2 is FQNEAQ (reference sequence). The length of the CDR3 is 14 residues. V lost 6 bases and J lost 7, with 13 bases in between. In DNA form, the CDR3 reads TGTGCCAGCAGAATCGACGGGATAAATTCACCCCTCCACTTT. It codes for CASRIDGINSPLHF.

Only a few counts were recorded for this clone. The CDR3 DNA reads TGTGCCAGCAGCACTCTTAATGAAAAACTGTTTTTT. This sequence encodes CASSTLNEKLFF. V usage is TRBV5-4 and J usage is TRBJ1-4; D unclear. Germline loops: CDR1 SGHNT, CDR2 YYREEE (reference sequence). V was trimmed by 4 bases and J by 4 bases, leaving 5 bases between them. The CDR3 extends over 12 amino acids.

In nucleotides, the CDR3 is TGTGCCAGTAGTATCGGAGGGCGCGCTAATGAAAAACTGTTTTTT. It specifies CASSIGGRANEKLFF. The chain uses TRBV19 and TRBJ1-4; D gene uncertain. Trimming pared 3 bases from V and 3 bases from J, leaving 11 bases between. The CDR3 totals 15 residues. CDR1 LNHDA and CDR2 SQIVND come from the germline V gene (reference sequence).

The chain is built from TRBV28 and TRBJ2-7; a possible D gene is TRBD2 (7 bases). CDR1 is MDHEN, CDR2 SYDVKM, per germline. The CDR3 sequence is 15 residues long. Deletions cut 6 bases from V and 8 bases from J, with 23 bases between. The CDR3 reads CASSPYRREGEKQYF. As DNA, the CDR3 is TGTGCCAGCAGCCCATATCGCAGGGAGGGGGAGAAGCAGTACTTC.

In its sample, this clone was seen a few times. This chain's CDR3 is CASGSAGLGTYEQYF. The CDR3 DNA reads as TGTGCCAGCGGATCGGCTGGGCTCGGCACGTACGAGCAGTACTTC. The V gene is TRBV6-1, the J gene TRBJ2-7; the D is unclear. CDR3 length: 15 residues. The germline V and J ends were trimmed by 8 bases and 4 bases, with 21 bases remaining between them. Germline V lookup: CDR1 MNHNS, CDR2 SASEGT.

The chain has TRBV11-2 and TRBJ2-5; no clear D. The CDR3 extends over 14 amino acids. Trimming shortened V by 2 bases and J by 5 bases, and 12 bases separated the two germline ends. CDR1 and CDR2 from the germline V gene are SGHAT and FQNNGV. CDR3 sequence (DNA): TGTGCCAGCAGCTTAATGGCAGTCCGGGAGACCCAGTACTTC. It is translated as CASSLMAVRETQYF. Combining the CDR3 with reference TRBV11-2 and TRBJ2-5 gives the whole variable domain EAGVAQSPRYKIIEKRQSVAFWCNPISGHATLYWYQQILGQGPKLLIQFQNNGVVDDSQLPKDRFSAERLKGVDSTLKIQPAKLEDSAVYLCASSLMAVRETQYFGPGTRLLVL.

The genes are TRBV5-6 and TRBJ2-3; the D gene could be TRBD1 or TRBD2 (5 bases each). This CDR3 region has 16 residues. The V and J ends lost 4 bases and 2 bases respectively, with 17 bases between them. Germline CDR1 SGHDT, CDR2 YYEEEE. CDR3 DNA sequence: TGTGCCAGCAGCATAACCCCCGGGACCCACACAGATACGCAGTATTTT. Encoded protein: CASSITPGTHTDTQYF.

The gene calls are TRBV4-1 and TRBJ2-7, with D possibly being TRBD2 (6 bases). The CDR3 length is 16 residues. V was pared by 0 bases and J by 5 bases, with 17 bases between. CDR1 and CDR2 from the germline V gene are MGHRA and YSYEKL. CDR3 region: CASSQESGLTPNEQYF. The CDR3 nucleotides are TGCGCCAGCAGCCAAGAGTCGGGACTCACTCCTAACGAGCAGTACTTC.

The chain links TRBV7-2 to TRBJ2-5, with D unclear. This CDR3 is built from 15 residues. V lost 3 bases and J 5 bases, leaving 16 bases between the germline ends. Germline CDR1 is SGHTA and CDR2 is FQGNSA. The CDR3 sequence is CASSFDPRGWETQYF. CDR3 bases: TGTGCCAGCAGCTTTGACCCTAGAGGATGGGAGACCCAGTACTTC.

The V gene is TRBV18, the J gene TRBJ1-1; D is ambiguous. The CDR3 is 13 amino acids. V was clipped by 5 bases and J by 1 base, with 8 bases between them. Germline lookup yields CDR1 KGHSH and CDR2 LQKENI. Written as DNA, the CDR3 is TGTGCCAGCTCAGTCCGGGAGAACACTGAAGCTTTCTTT. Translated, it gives CASSVRENTEAFF. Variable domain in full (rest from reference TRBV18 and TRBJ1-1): NAGVMQNPRHLVRRRGQEARLRCSPMKGHSHVYWYRQLPEEGLKFMVYLQKENIIDESGMPKERFSAEFPKEGPSILRIQQVVRGDSAAYFCASSVRENTEAFFGQGTRLTVV.